This is a list of T cell receptor beta chains from one sample in a study of T-cell memory formation after mild COVID-19. MiXCR, run by TCRdb on the 5' RACE reads, gives a single entry per CDR3 protein. The sample contains about 540,000 distinct CDR3 sequences, around 20% of which appear only once. Sequencing was carried out using PBMCs or a T cell subset sorted from them (not recorded which). Every receptor here comes from an adult woman who had mild COVID-19 (a few samples of this study predate the infection). Cell type and time point are not known. CDR3s include the opening cysteine and the closing phenylalanine or tryptophan. Each record gives: D gene, V gene, CDR3 protein. D genes are given only for firm matches.

>NA|TRBV5-5
CASSSDPSVLYTATYEQYF
>TRBD1|TRBV24-1
CATSDNAGTAGETQYF
>NA|TRBV12-3/TRBV12-4
CASRYRVTGELFF
>NA|TRBV10-3
CAIRGPGRNTEAFF
>NA|TRBV24-1
CATSGTAYNEQFF
>NA|TRBV4-2
CASSQVTRGTYEQYF
>NA|TRBV24-1
CATSDKGSRQETQYF
>NA|TRBV2
CASSEAGLAIYNEQFF
>NA|TRBV2
CASSEGISLNSPLHF
>TRBD2|TRBV7-2
CASSPGLAWVVQFF
>NA|TRBV25-1
CASSEGVLTGDGYTF
>NA|TRBV20-1
CSAGQSNQPQHF